One sample yielded the 29 T cell receptor beta chains listed below, sequenced in a study of OX40 agonist ivuxolimab in advanced cancers. The assay was immunoSEQ multiplex PCR, and TCRdb's table has in-frame clones only and misses some. The sample has about 64,000 clones; 84% are singletons. This sample comprised CD4+ or CD8+ T cells sorted from blood, obtained in a trial of the OX40 agonist ivuxolimab. The receptors derive from an adult with an advanced solid tumor such as melanoma, head and neck, liver or kidney cancer.

The V call is TRBV19, the J call TRBJ1-5; no clear D gene. CDR1 is LNHDA, CDR2 SQIVND, per germline (reference sequence). The length of the CDR3 is 12 residues. The V and J ends lost 6 bases and 7 bases respectively, with 10 bases between them. The CDR3 sequence: CASRGPNQPQHF. Here the CDR3 DNA reads TGTGCCAGTAGGGGCCCGAACCAGCCCCAGCATTTT.

The chain recombines TRBV5-5 with TRBJ2-2; D possibly uses TRBD1 or TRBD2 (6 bases each). V lost 4 bases to trimming and J lost 8 bases, with 21 bases between them. Germline V gene lookup returns CDR1 SGHKS and CDR2 YYEKEE (reference sequence). The CDR3 has 16 residues. CDR3 DNA: TGTGCCAGCAGCAGGGGCCCCACCACAGGGACTGGGGAGCTGTTTTTT. This encodes CASSRGPTTGTGELFF.

This chain joins TRBV27 and TRBJ1-2; weak D call: TRBD1 (5 bases). The V gene lost 8 bases and the J gene lost 4 bases, with 14 bases spanning the gap. The germline V gene encodes CDR1 MNHEY and CDR2 SMNVEV (reference sequence). The CDR3 runs 13 residues. The CDR3 bases are TGTGCCAGCGGCACCTGGGGGATCTATGGCTACACCTTC. Its translation: CASGTWGIYGYTF.

The chain combines TRBV27 with TRBJ2-5; D gene ambiguous. The CDR3 spans 11 residues. Trimming left V 3 bases short and J 5 bases short, with 4 bases between. CDR1 is MNHEY, CDR2 SMNVEV, per germline (reference sequence). CDR3 sequence: CASSLGETQYF. The CDR3 DNA reads TGTGCCAGCAGTTTGGGGGAGACCCAGTACTTC.

DNA of the CDR3: TGTGCCTGGTTTAACAGGGGCGAGCAGTACTTC. Protein: CAWFNRGEQYF. The V call is TRBV30, the J call TRBJ2-7, with TRBD1 matching over 7 bases. The V gene's germline CDR1 is GTSNPN and CDR2 SVGIG (reference sequence). With 5 bases clipped from V and 6 bases from J, the junction kept 4 bases outside the gene matches. The CDR3 extends over 11 amino acids.

The V and J genes are TRBV4-3 and TRBJ2-7; D is uncertain. V shed 0 bases and J shed 0 bases, with 9 bases lying between them. The V gene's germline CDR1 is LGHNA and CDR2 YSLEER. The CDR3 runs 15 residues. The CDR3: CASSQDVGFSYEQYF. The DNA of the CDR3 is TGCGCCAGCAGCCAAGATGTGGGGTTCTCCTACGAGCAGTACTTC.

The V gene is TRBV28, the J gene TRBJ1-1; D is uncertain. This CDR3 has 13 amino acids. CDR1 is MDHEN and CDR2 is SYDVKM in the germline V gene. V was trimmed by 3 bases and J by 8 bases, leaving 13 bases between them. In DNA, the CDR3 is TGTGCCAGCAGTTTTGGCAGAGGATCGGAAGCTTTCTTT. Its translation is CASSFGRGSEAFF.

The genes are TRBV2 and TRBJ1-5; D ambiguous. This CDR3 is 14 amino acids long. V was clipped by 5 bases and J by 6 bases, with 14 bases between them. The germline gives CDR1 SNHLY, CDR2 FYNNEI. CDR3 region: CASSRLGISQPQHF. Written as DNA, the CDR3 is TGTGCCAGCAGTCGGTTAGGGATTAGTCAGCCCCAGCATTTT. Using reference TRBV2 and TRBJ1-5 for the parts outside the CDR3, the full variable domain is EPEVTQTPSHQVTQMGQEVILRCVPISNHLYFYWYRQILGQKVEFLVSFYNNEISEKSEIFDDQFSVERPDGSNFTLKIRSTKLEDSAMYFCASSRLGISQPQHFGDGTRLSIL.

The rearrangement links TRBV11-2 to TRBJ2-7; D tentatively fits TRBD1 or TRBD2 (5 bases each). Trimming stripped 5 bases from V and 5 bases from J, with 13 bases between. CDR3 size: 13 residues. From germline, CDR1 is SGHAT and CDR2 FQNNGV. The CDR3 here is CASSMGRADEQYF. CDR3 coding DNA: TGTGCCAGCAGCATGGGACGCGCGGACGAGCAGTACTTC.

The chain has TRBV2 and TRBJ1-4; 8 bases match TRBD1. J was trimmed by 0 bases and V by 6 bases; bases with no gene match: 3. Germline V gene lookup returns CDR1 SNHLY and CDR2 FYNNEI. This CDR3 comprises 15 residues. The CDR3, as DNA: TGTGCCAGCAGACCGACAGGGGCAACTAATGAAAAACTGTTTTTT. Protein product: CASRPTGATNEKLFF.

This chain joins TRBV4-3 and TRBJ1-5, with a tentative D call TRBD1 (5 bases). V was shortened by 0 bases and J by 7 bases, with 16 bases between the two germline ends. The CDR3 has 16 residues. Germline V gives CDR1 LGHNA, CDR2 YSLEER. This CDR3 reads CASSQDWGQGRQPQHF. The CDR3 DNA is TGCGCCAGCAGCCAAGACTGGGGCCAGGGCCGACAGCCCCAGCATTTT.

The rearrangement uses TRBV7-2 and TRBJ1-5; possible D gene TRBD1, 5 bases. Trimming pared 5 bases from V and 7 bases from J, leaving 12 bases between. Germline CDR1 SGHTA, CDR2 FQGNSA. The CDR3 sequence is 13 residues long. The CDR3 sequence is CASSGGVGQPQHF. The DNA for the CDR3 is TGTGCCAGCAGCGGGGGGGTAGGACAGCCCCAGCATTTT. The full variable domain, with the rest looked up from reference TRBV7-2 and TRBJ1-5, is GAGVSQSPSNKVTEKGKDVELRCDPISGHTALYWYRQSLGQGLEFLIYFQGNSAPDKSGLPSDRFSAERTGGSVSTLTIQRTQQEDSAVYLCASSGGVGQPQHFGDGTRLSIL.

In its sample, this clone is medium-sized (0.01 to 0.1%). This chain links TRBV25-1 with TRBJ2-2, with 8 bases fitting TRBD2. This CDR3 has 14 residues. J was trimmed by 5 bases and V by 4 bases; bases with no gene match: 3. Per germline, CDR1 MGHDK and CDR2 SYGVNS. CDR3 DNA sequence: TGTGCCAGCAGTGTAGCGGGGCGGACCGGGGAGCTGTTTTTT. This encodes CASSVAGRTGELFF.

Written as DNA, the CDR3 is TGCAGCGTTGTAGGGACAGGGGAAGCAGATACGCAGTATTTT. This gives the protein CSVVGTGEADTQYF. J is TRBJ2-3 and V is TRBV29-1; 10 bases align to TRBD1. This CDR3 is 14 amino acids long. Germline CDR1 reads SQVTM; CDR2 reads ANQGSEA. J lost 4 bases, V lost 4 bases, and 5 bases had no gene match.

V and J are TRBV5-6 and TRBJ2-5; TRBD1 matches at 9 bases. The germline CDR1 and CDR2 sequences are SGHDT and YYEEEE. The junction had 1 base not matched to a gene; V was cut back by 1 base and J by 9 bases. This CDR3 has 12 residues. CDR3 region: CASSLTGGPQYF. The CDR3 bases are TGTGCCAGCAGCTTGACAGGGGGCCCCCAGTACTTC.

This clone was recorded only once. This sequence joins TRBV9 and TRBJ2-1; 7 bases are shared with TRBD2. The CDR3 is 15 amino acids. V dropped 0 bases and J dropped 8; count of bases not matched to a gene: 8. Germline V lookup: CDR1 SGDLS, CDR2 YYNGEE. CDR3 sequence: CASSVGAGPIHEQFF. In DNA, the CDR3 is TGTGCCAGCAGCGTAGGAGCGGGGCCAATACATGAGCAGTTCTTC. Full variable domain (rest looked up from reference TRBV9 and TRBJ2-1): DSGVTQTPKHLITATGQRVTLRCSPRSGDLSVYWYQQSLDQGLQFLIQYYNGEERAKGNILERFSAQQFPDLHSELNLSSLELGDSALYFCASSVGAGPIHEQFFGPGTRLTVL.

CDR3 region: CASSDRDRGNEQYF. CDR3 nucleotide sequence: TGCGCCAGCAGCGACCGGGACAGGGGTAACGAGCAGTACTTC. The chain employs TRBV5-1 and TRBJ2-7, with 10 bases aligning to TRBD1. The CDR3 covers 14 residues. CDR1 is SGHRS and CDR2 is YFSETQ in the germline V gene. The V gene end was trimmed by 4 bases and the J gene end by 5 bases; junction bases not matched to a gene: 6. The variable domain in full, completed from reference TRBV5-1 and TRBJ2-7, reads KAGVTQTPRYLIKTRGQQVTLSCSPISGHRSVSWYQQTPGQGLQFLFEYFSETQRNKGNFPGRFSGRQFSNSRSEMNVSTLELGDSALYLCASSDRDRGNEQYFGPGTRLTVT.

This chain uses TRBV9 with TRBJ1-3; TRBD1 is a possible D gene (6 bases). Trimming left V 3 bases short and J 0 bases short, with 22 bases between. This CDR3 region has 19 residues. In germline, CDR1 is SGDLS, CDR2 YYNGEE. The DNA of the CDR3 is TGTGCCAGCAGCGAGGGGTCGGCAGGGGTAACGTCCTCTGGAAACACCATATATTTT. This translates into CASSEGSAGVTSSGNTIYF.

V usage is TRBV2 and J usage is TRBJ2-3, with D perhaps given as TRBD1 or TRBD2 (6 bases each). This CDR3 region has 15 residues. V lost 6 bases, J lost 5 bases, and 18 bases lay in between. Per the germline V gene, CDR1 is SNHLY and CDR2 is FYNNEI. Written as DNA, the CDR3 is TGTGCCAGCAGCAGAAGGGGGGCCCAGGGAGATACGCAGTATTTT. It codes for CASSRRGAQGDTQYF.

The rearrangement joins TRBV10-3 to TRBJ2-3, with 12 bases lining up with TRBD2. The CDR3 has 16 amino acids. Trimming removed 3 bases from V and 3 bases from J; junction bases left unmatched: 4. Germline CDR1 reads ENHRY; CDR2 reads SYGVKD. CDR3 loop: CAISERLAGVTDTQYF. Here the CDR3 DNA reads TGTGCCATCAGTGAAAGACTAGCGGGAGTAACAGATACGCAGTATTTT.

Comment on this clone: Other DNA sequences in the same sample also yield this CDR3. V usage is TRBV7-3 and J usage is TRBJ1-2, with unresolved D. This CDR3 has 15 amino acids. Trimming shortened V by 5 bases and J by 8 bases, and 21 bases separated the two germline ends. Germline CDR1 is SGHTA and CDR2 is FQGTGA. The CDR3 nucleotides are TGTGCCAGCAGCGCCTCGCCGGGGTTCGGCGGGGGCTACACCTTC. It yields the protein CASSASPGFGGGYTF.

The chain is built from TRBV9 and TRBJ2-1; weak D call: TRBD1 (6 bases). Germline V gene data show CDR1 as SGDLS and CDR2 as YYNGEE. The ends were cut back, 4 bases at V and 0 bases at J, with 14 bases in the middle. The CDR3 is 16 amino acids. CDR3 DNA sequence: TGTGCCAGCAGCCCAGGGGTGGGAAGCTCCTACAATGAGCAGTTCTTC. Translation: CASSPGVGSSYNEQFF.

CDR3 nucleotides: TGTGCCAGTAGGGATCGACCCGGGGCACCAGATACGCAGTATTTT. This codes for CASRDRPGAPDTQYF. The rearrangement links TRBV19 to TRBJ2-3; D is perhaps TRBD1 or TRBD2 (5 bases each). Germline CDR1 LNHDA, CDR2 SQIVND (reference sequence). There are 15 residues in the CDR3. With 6 bases removed from V and 4 bases from J, the gap between germline ends came to 17 bases.

This clone was observed a single time. The CDR3 loop is CASSYAQKGGEFF. The CDR3 region has the DNA TGTGCCAGCAGTTACGCCCAAAAAGGGGGGGAGTTCTTC. This chain uses TRBV6-5 with TRBJ2-1, with a weak D call TRBD2 (7 bases). V was pared by 2 bases and J by 14 bases, with 16 bases between. The CDR3 has 13 amino acids. The V gene's germline CDR1 is MNHEY and CDR2 SVGAGI.

V and J are TRBV11-3 and TRBJ2-1; D gene ambiguous. Germline values: CDR1 SGHNT, CDR2 YENEEA. V was pared by 9 bases and J by 0 bases, with 6 bases between. The CDR3 sequence is 12 residues long. CDR3 region: CASLSSYNEQFF. Written as DNA, the CDR3 is TGTGCCAGTCTTAGCTCCTACAATGAGCAGTTCTTC.

The table lists this clone with a few counts. V usage is TRBV5-4 and J usage is TRBJ1-1, with D unclear. Trimming shortened V by 5 bases and J by 0 bases, and 11 bases separated the two germline ends. The CDR3 is made up of 14 amino acids. CDR1 is SGHNT and CDR2 is YYREEE in the germline V gene (reference sequence). The CDR3 DNA reads as TGTGCCAGCAGTAAGCGGGTCGTGAACACTGAAGCTTTCTTT. It is translated as CASSKRVVNTEAFF.

The chain has TRBV5-1 and TRBJ2-7; tentative D call: TRBD1 (6 bases). The length of the CDR3 is 12 residues. The V gene lost 5 bases and the J gene lost 3 bases, with 9 bases spanning the gap. Germline V gene data show CDR1 as SGHRS and CDR2 as YFSETQ. For the CDR3, the DNA is TGCGCCAGCAGGCACAGGGACTACGAGCAGTACTTC. This translates into CASRHRDYEQYF.

V gene TRBV9 combines with J gene TRBJ1-1; 9 nucleotides match TRBD1. V lost 4 bases to trimming and J lost 7 bases; unmatched junction nucleotides: 5. The CDR3 loop spans 13 amino acids. Germline V CDR1 and CDR2: SGDLS, YYNGEE. The CDR3 DNA sequence: TGTGCCAGCAGCCCCGTGGGACAGGGTGAAGCTTTCTTT. The encoded protein is CASSPVGQGEAFF. Together with reference TRBV9 and TRBJ1-1, the CDR3 gives the full variable domain: DSGVTQTPKHLITATGQRVTLRCSPRSGDLSVYWYQQSLDQGLQFLIQYYNGEERAKGNILERFSAQQFPDLHSELNLSSLELGDSALYFCASSPVGQGEAFFGQGTRLTVV.

V is TRBV28 and J is TRBJ2-2; 10 nucleotides match TRBD2. Germline CDR1 is MDHEN and CDR2 is SYDVKM. The V segment lost 6 bases and the J segment 5 bases; nucleotides outside the gene matches: 6. The CDR3 loop spans 15 amino acids. Here the CDR3 reads CASSLAGEGTGELFF. The CDR3, as DNA: TGTGCCAGCAGCCTAGCGGGAGAAGGTACCGGGGAGCTGTTTTTT.